This entry lists 2 T cell receptor beta chains sequenced from one sample in a study of CD8 T cells in ankylosing spondylitis. TCRdb re-called the 5' RACE reads with MiXCR, one entry per CDR3 protein. Found here are some 240,000 distinct CDR3 sequences, 15% to 20% of them singletons; the top ten hold more than 25%. Input material: blood, either unsorted or a sorted T cell fraction (not recorded which). The receptors come from a male donor with ankylosing spondylitis or in good health (not recorded which).

The chain carries TRBV7-9 and TRBJ2-7; 7 bases are shared with TRBD2. The length of the CDR3 is 14 residues. V shed 4 bases and J 5 bases; nucleotides not matched to a gene: 8. Germline CDR1 is SEHNR and CDR2 is FQNEAQ (reference sequence). The CDR3 sequence: CASSSRLALDEQYF. The CDR3 DNA reads TGTGCCAGCAGCTCACGACTAGCACTTGACGAGCAGTACTTC.

V is TRBV7-8 and J is TRBJ2-1; TRBD2 matches at 7 bases. The J segment lost 7 bases and the V segment lost 5 bases, leaving 11 bases of the junction unmatched. CDR1 and CDR2 (germline): SGHVS, FQNEAQ. There are 15 residues in the CDR3. The DNA of the CDR3 is TGTGCCAGCAGCCCCGGGATAGCGGGCGAAAATGAGCAGTTCTTC. Its translation: CASSPGIAGENEQFF.